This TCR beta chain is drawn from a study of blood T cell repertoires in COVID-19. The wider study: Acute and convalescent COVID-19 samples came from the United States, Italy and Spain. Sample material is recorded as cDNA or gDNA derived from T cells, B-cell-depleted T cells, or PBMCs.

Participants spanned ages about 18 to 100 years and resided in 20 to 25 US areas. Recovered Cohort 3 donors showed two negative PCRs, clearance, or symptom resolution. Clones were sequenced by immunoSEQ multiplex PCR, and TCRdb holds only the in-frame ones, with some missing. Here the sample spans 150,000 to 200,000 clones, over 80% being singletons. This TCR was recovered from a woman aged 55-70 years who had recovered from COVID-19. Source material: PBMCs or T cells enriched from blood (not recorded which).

CDR3 residues: CASSYQSGAGADTQYF. The DNA of the CDR3 is TGCGCCAGCAGCTATCAATCGGGAGCTGGGGCAGATACGCAGTATTTT. This chain connects TRBV5-1 to TRBJ2-3; D may be TRBD2 (6 bases). Trimming shortened V by 3 bases and J by 4 bases, and 18 bases separated the two germline ends. The CDR3 extends over 16 amino acids. The germline CDR1 and CDR2 sequences are SGHRS and YFSETQ. The whole variable domain, filled in from reference TRBV5-1 and TRBJ2-3, reads KAGVTQTPRYLIKTRGQQVTLSCSPISGHRSVSWYQQTPGQGLQFLFEYFSETQRNKGNFPGRFSGRQFSNSRSEMNVSTLELGDSALYLCASSYQSGAGADTQYFGPGTRLTVL.